This TCR beta chain originates from a study of radiation and T cells in renal cell carcinoma. Background on the study: Nephrectomy followed 15 Gy stereotactic body radiation by 4 weeks.

V was trimmed by 0 bases and J by 6 bases, leaving 11 bases between them. This CDR3 comprises 14 residues. Germline-derived CDR1 and CDR2 are LNHDA and SQIVND (reference sequence). Time point denoted: baseline pretreatment blood. Noted treatment: 15 Gy SBRT to primary tumor, nephrectomy 4 weeks later. Serial blood draws occurred at baseline and 2 and 4 weeks post-SBRT. Assay used: immunoSEQ multiplex PCR; TCRdb lists only in-frame clones, some missing. The table records tens of thousands of clones, 65% to 85% of them present only once. The receptor's source is a man in his sixties with renal cell carcinoma. The rearrangement links TRBV19 to TRBJ1-1; no clear D gene. Sample: blood, taken from a patient whose treatment included radiotherapy and nephrectomy. The CDR3 DNA follows: TGTGCCAGTAGTATAGATCCCGGACGTCCTGAAGCTTTCTTT. Its protein is CASSIDPGRPEAFF. Drawing the rest from reference TRBV19 and TRBJ1-1, the complete variable domain is DGGITQSPKYLFRKEGQNVTLSCEQNLNHDAMYWYRQDPGQGLRLIYYSQIVNDFQKGDIAEGYSVSREKKESFPLTVTSAQKNPTAFYLCASSIDPGRPEAFFGQGTRLTVV.